Listed here is a single T cell receptor (beta chain). The sample belongs to a study of blood T cell repertoires in COVID-19. V dropped 4 bases and J dropped 5 bases, with 15 bases sitting between them. In germline, CDR1 is SGHRS, CDR2 YFSETQ. The CDR3 consists of 15 residues. Seattle patients were enrolled while actively infected and followed longitudinally. Using immunoSEQ multiplex PCR, the repertoire was profiled, and TCRdb retains in-frame clones only, with some absent. The repertoire has 300,000 to 400,000 clones, 87% of them found once; the top ten carry about 6%. Sequencing was carried out using peripheral blood. The rearrangement links TRBV5-1 to TRBJ1-4; no clear D gene. The clonotype originates from a woman in her 50s with COVID-19, enrolled during active disease. As DNA, the CDR3 is TGCGCCAGCAGCCTGCTTTTCGCGCCAAATGAAAAACTGTTTTTT. Protein: CASSLLFAPNEKLFF.